Below, 31 T cell receptor beta chains from the same sample are listed, as sequenced in a study of somatic mutations in cytotoxic T cells in rheumatoid arthritis (TCRdb year 2017). The library was produced with the immunoSEQ multiplex PCR assay. The table was pulled from immuneACCESS by TCRdb, which kept in-frame rearrangements only. Such tables lose some clones; where checked, under half of the loss comes from unresolved V genes, and the rest has no known cause. The sample table holds 13,000 to 15,000 clones, of which 65% to 75% were seen once. Of the sample, 25% to 30% falls within the top ten clones. The sample taken for sequencing was CD8+ T cells sorted from blood. Every receptor here comes from an adult with rheumatoid arthritis.

V gene TRBV29-1 combines with J gene TRBJ2-7; possibly TRBD1 or TRBD2 for D (5 bases each). Trimming took 7 bases from V and 0 from J, leaving 13 bases between them. This CDR3 region has 13 residues. The germline V gene has CDR1 SQVTM and CDR2 ANQGSEA. Here the CDR3 reads CSARDRSSYEQYF. The CDR3 region has the DNA TGCAGCGCCCGGGACCGAAGCTCCTACGAGCAGTACTTC.

V is TRBV6-1 and J is TRBJ2-3; D not resolved. This CDR3 spans 16 amino acids. CDR1 and CDR2 (germline): MNHNS, SASEGT. The V end lost 4 bases, the J end lost 0 bases, and 14 bases lay between the germline ends. The CDR3 protein is CASSGNRDSSTDTQYF. CDR3 sequence (DNA): TGTGCCAGCAGTGGAAACAGAGACTCTAGCACAGATACGCAGTATTTT.

The CDR3 is CASSEGQGAADTQYF. The CDR3 DNA reads TGTGCCAGCTCAGAAGGACAGGGAGCCGCAGATACGCAGTATTTT. This sequence joins TRBV18 and TRBJ2-3; 8 positions agree with TRBD1. The CDR3 runs 15 residues. In germline, CDR1 is KGHSH, CDR2 LQKENI. V dropped 5 bases and J dropped 4; count of bases not matched to a gene: 8.

The chain links TRBV7-9 to TRBJ1-5; D unresolved. Trimming stripped 4 bases from V and 1 base from J, with 11 bases between. The CDR3 is made up of 15 amino acids. CDR1 and CDR2 from the germline V gene are SEHNR and FQNEAQ (reference sequence). CDR3 sequence reads: CASSSTKASNQPQHF. CDR3 nucleotide sequence: TGTGCCAGCAGCTCTACTAAAGCCAGCAATCAGCCCCAGCATTTT.

The V call is TRBV11-3, the J call TRBJ2-2; D unresolved. Deletions cut 2 bases from V and 6 bases from J, with 1 base between. Per the germline V gene, CDR1 is SGHNT and CDR2 is YENEEA. This CDR3 is 11 amino acids long. The CDR3 nucleotides read TGTGCCAGCAGCTTATCCGGGGAGCTGTTTTTT. It is translated as CASSLSGELFF.

Written as DNA, the CDR3 is TGTGCCAGCAGTTTGTGGACAGGGGGCAATGAGCAGTTCTTC. Translating gives CASSLWTGGNEQFF. This chain links TRBV5-5 with TRBJ2-1; 10 positions match TRBD1. Germline V CDR1 and CDR2: SGHKS, YYEKEE (reference sequence). The CDR3 has 14 amino acids. The junction had 5 bases not matched to a gene; V was cut back by 5 bases and J by 6 bases.

This sequence joins TRBV19 and TRBJ1-1, with D hard to call. Trimming left V 6 bases short and J 0 bases short, with 8 bases between. Germline V CDR1 and CDR2: LNHDA, SQIVND (reference sequence). The CDR3 sequence is 13 residues long. DNA for the CDR3: TGTGCCAGTAGGGGGTCCTTGAACACTGAAGCTTTCTTT. Translation: CASRGSLNTEAFF.

In DNA form, the CDR3 reads TGTGCCAGCAGTTTTCCAACCTCTGGGGCCAACGTCCTGACTTTC. Its protein is CASSFPTSGANVLTF. The chain combines TRBV28 with TRBJ2-6; D is unclear. With 3 bases removed from V and 0 bases from J, the gap between germline ends came to 6 bases. CDR1 and CDR2 (germline): MDHEN, SYDVKM. The CDR3 length is 15 residues.

This chain connects TRBV9 to TRBJ2-1; possible D gene TRBD1, 6 bases. CDR1 is SGDLS, CDR2 YYNGEE, per germline. V lost 0 bases to trimming and J lost 6 bases, with 13 bases between them. The CDR3 is 15 residues long. The DNA for the CDR3 is TGTGCCAGCAGCGTAGGGCAGGGGCGAGGCAATGAGCAGTTCTTC. The encoded protein is CASSVGQGRGNEQFF.

This clone came up a few times. The rearrangement joins TRBV2 to TRBJ2-5; the match to TRBD1 covers 7 bases. The V gene end was trimmed by 6 bases and the J gene end by 1 base; junction bases not matched to a gene: 5. CDR1 is SNHLY and CDR2 is FYNNEI in the germline V gene. The CDR3 is 14 amino acids. The CDR3 protein is CASRGTGVQETQYF. In DNA form, the CDR3 reads TGTGCCAGCAGGGGAACAGGGGTCCAAGAGACCCAGTACTTC.

The sample holds a few counts of this clone. This chain joins TRBV19 and TRBJ1-1, with D possibly being TRBD1 (5 bases). The germline V and J ends were trimmed by 3 bases and 5 bases, with 16 bases remaining between them. CDR3 size: 15 residues. The germline V gene encodes CDR1 LNHDA and CDR2 SQIVND (reference sequence). CDR3 in amino acids: CASSMVWGTKTEAFF. The CDR3 DNA follows: TGTGCCAGTAGTATGGTTTGGGGCACAAAGACTGAAGCTTTCTTT.

This clone was seen only a few times. Other nucleotide sequences from this sample produce the same CDR3. This sequence joins TRBV30 and TRBJ1-4; no clear D. The germline V gene encodes CDR1 GTSNPN and CDR2 SVGIG (reference sequence). Trimming cost V 7 bases and J 13 bases, with 22 bases left between them. CDR3 length equals 13 residues. CDR3 in DNA: TGTGCCTCCCTCGACGGACGGAAACACGGACTGTTTTTT. Protein product: CASLDGRKHGLFF.

This sequence joins TRBV6-4 and TRBJ2-7; TRBD1 matches at 10 bases. The CDR3 extends over 13 amino acids. Germline V gene lookup returns CDR1 MRHNA and CDR2 SNTAGT. The V and J ends lost 9 bases and 2 bases, in that order; junction bases with no gene match: 4. This chain's CDR3 is CARPGQGTYEQYF. CDR3 bases: TGTGCCAGGCCGGGACAGGGGACCTACGAGCAGTACTTC.

The chain has TRBV7-9 and TRBJ2-3, with D unresolved. The germline CDR1 and CDR2 sequences are SEHNR and FQNEAQ (reference sequence). The CDR3 covers 11 residues. With 1 base removed from V and 6 bases from J, the gap between germline ends came to 2 bases. CDR3 in DNA: TGTGCCAGCAGCTTAGAGGATACGCAGTATTTT. Translation gives CASSLEDTQYF.

The V and J genes are TRBV7-6 and TRBJ1-4, with a weak D call TRBD1 (5 bases). Germline CDR1 and CDR2: SGHVS and FNYEAQ. The CDR3 is 14 residues long. V was cut by 5 bases and J by 1 base, with 8 bases left in between. The CDR3 loop is CASSQDRTNEKLFF. CDR3 bases: TGTGCCAGCAGCCAAGACAGAACTAATGAAAAACTGTTTTTT. The complete variable domain, with remaining parts taken from reference TRBV7-6 and TRBJ1-4, reads GAGVSQSPRYKVTKRGQDVALRCDPISGHVSLYWYRQALGQGPEFLTYFNYEAQQDKSGLPNDRFSAERPEGSISTLTIQRTEQRDSAMYRCASSQDRTNEKLFFGSGTQLSVL.

The chain links TRBV13 to TRBJ1-1; TRBD1 is a possible D gene (6 bases). Germline V gene data show CDR1 as PRHDT and CDR2 as FYEKMQ (reference sequence). The CDR3 length is 15 residues. The V end was cut by 1 base, the J end by 5 bases, with 14 bases between. The CDR3 DNA follows: TGTGCCAGCAGCTTAGCAGGGGCACGGGAGACTGAAGCTTTCTTT. It translates to CASSLAGARETEAFF.

V and J are TRBV5-6 and TRBJ1-5; D is unclear. CDR1 and CDR2 (germline): SGHDT, YYEEEE. V gave up 0 bases and J gave up 0 bases, with 13 bases separating them. The CDR3 extends over 17 amino acids. This chain's CDR3 is CASSLGYSVDSNQPQHF. DNA of the CDR3: TGTGCCAGCAGCTTGGGTTATTCAGTGGATAGCAATCAGCCCCAGCATTTT.

V is TRBV4-1 and J is TRBJ2-1; possibly TRBD1 for D (5 bases). Germline CDR1 is MGHRA and CDR2 is YSYEKL. This CDR3 is built from 15 residues. Trimming took 6 bases from V and 2 from J, leaving 14 bases between them. The CDR3 region is CASRLRQSAYNEQFF. CDR3 coding DNA: TGCGCCAGCAGACTTCGACAGAGTGCCTACAATGAGCAGTTCTTC.

The chain carries TRBV19 and TRBJ1-2; a possible D gene is TRBD1 (5 bases). This CDR3 contains 15 residues. CDR1 and CDR2 (germline): LNHDA, SQIVND (reference sequence). V was pared by 1 base and J by 7 bases, with 16 bases between. The CDR3 here is CASSIVLGRPAGYTF. The DNA of the CDR3 is TGTGCCAGTAGTATAGTATTGGGGCGGCCAGCTGGCTACACCTTC.

In regard to this clone: Other nucleotide sequences from this sample produce the same CDR3. The CDR3 DNA reads as TGTGCCAGTAGCGCGGGACAGGTTAACGAGCAGTACTTC. Residues: CASSAGQVNEQYF. The gene calls are TRBV19 and TRBJ2-7; 8 positions match TRBD1. Trimming removed 6 bases from V and 5 bases from J; junction bases left unmatched: 6. CDR1 and CDR2 (germline): LNHDA, SQIVND (reference sequence). This CDR3 is 13 amino acids long.

The V call is TRBV28, the J call TRBJ2-5, with D possibly called TRBD1 or TRBD2 (5 bases each). Germline CDR1 MDHEN, CDR2 SYDVKM. V was cut by 7 bases and J by 3 bases, with 21 bases left in between. The CDR3 contains 16 residues. CDR3 nucleotides: TGTGCCAGCATCCTGGGGGTGAGGGGTGATAAAGAGACCCAGTACTTC. As protein: CASILGVRGDKETQYF.

The rearrangement joins TRBV9 to TRBJ2-3; no reliable D call. The length of the CDR3 is 12 residues. Germline V gene lookup returns CDR1 SGDLS and CDR2 YYNGEE. The V and J ends lost 4 bases and 4 bases respectively, with 7 bases between them. CDR3 residues: CASSPNSDTQYF. The CDR3 nucleotides are TGTGCCAGCAGCCCCAATTCAGATACGCAGTATTTT.

The gene calls are TRBV10-3 and TRBJ1-1; TRBD1 might be the D (6 bases). The CDR3 length is 16 residues. Germline CDR1 ENHRY, CDR2 SYGVKD. V gave up 9 bases and J gave up 4 bases, with 24 bases separating them. CDR3 sequence reads: CAISGGQPRRTTEAFF. CDR3 in DNA: TGTGCCATATCCGGAGGACAGCCCCGCAGGACCACTGAAGCTTTCTTT.

The rearrangement joins TRBV27 to TRBJ2-3; D is uncertain. The CDR3 runs to 15 residues. Germline assignment: CDR1 MNHEY and CDR2 SMNVEV (reference sequence). V lost 2 bases and J lost 6, with 15 bases in between. The CDR3 sequence: CASSLVTAARDTQYF. The DNA for the CDR3 is TGTGCCAGCAGTTTAGTGACGGCCGCCCGGGATACGCAGTATTTT.

The chain employs TRBV14 and TRBJ2-7, with D unclear. Per germline, CDR1 SGHDN and CDR2 FVKESK. The CDR3 has 13 amino acids. V was clipped by 0 bases and J by 4 bases, with 7 bases between them. The CDR3 coding sequence is TGTGCCAGCAGCCAAGATTTAGGGTACGAGCAGTACTTC. Its protein is CASSQDLGYEQYF.

This chain uses TRBV6-5 with TRBJ2-2; TRBD1 is a possible D gene (6 bases). The germline V gene encodes CDR1 MNHEY and CDR2 SVGAGI. There are 13 residues in the CDR3. Deletions cut 5 bases from V and 5 bases from J, with 9 bases between. Here the CDR3 reads CASSAQGTGELFF. In DNA form, the CDR3 reads TGTGCCAGCAGTGCACAGGGTACCGGGGAGCTGTTTTTT.

In nucleotides, the CDR3 is TGTGCCAGCAGCGTAGATGCAGGGTCGGCCAAAAACATTCAGTACTTC. It yields the protein CASSVDAGSAKNIQYF. V and J are TRBV9 and TRBJ2-4; tentative D call: TRBD1 (5 bases). This CDR3 region has 16 residues. The V end was cut by 0 bases, the J end by 1 base, with 11 bases between. In germline, CDR1 is SGDLS, CDR2 YYNGEE. Together with reference TRBV9 and TRBJ2-4, the CDR3 gives the full variable domain: DSGVTQTPKHLITATGQRVTLRCSPRSGDLSVYWYQQSLDQGLQFLIQYYNGEERAKGNILERFSAQQFPDLHSELNLSSLELGDSALYFCASSVDAGSAKNIQYFGAGTRLSVL.

This clone was seen more than once but under ten times. This chain uses TRBV18 with TRBJ1-2; no clear D gene. CDR3 length: 17 amino acids. V lost 1 base, J lost 1 base, and 16 bases lay in between. In germline, CDR1 is KGHSH, CDR2 LQKENI. The CDR3 is CASSPQEWEGINYGYTF. The DNA of the CDR3 is TGTGCCAGCTCACCACAGGAATGGGAGGGAATTAACTATGGCTACACCTTC.

About this clone: Other DNA sequences in the sample encode the same CDR3. The chain joins TRBV6-1 to TRBJ2-7, with 9 bases that match TRBD1. Germline V CDR1 and CDR2: MNHNS, SASEGT. This CDR3 comprises 13 residues. V dropped 7 bases and J dropped 4; count of bases not matched to a gene: 5. The CDR3 region has the DNA TGTGCCAGCACCGGGACAGGGTTGTACGAGCAGTACTTC. It is translated as CASTGTGLYEQYF.

The rearrangement joins TRBV19 to TRBJ2-1; TRBD2 matches at 10 bases. CDR1 and CDR2 (germline): LNHDA, SQIVND (reference sequence). The J segment lost 8 bases and the V segment lost 7 bases, leaving 14 bases of the junction unmatched. This CDR3 region has 16 residues. CDR3 sequence (DNA): TGTGCCAGTACCCCCTTCGGACTAGCGGCGGACGATGAGCAGTTCTTC. Protein sequence: CASTPFGLAADDEQFF.

V and J are TRBV27 and TRBJ2-7; the D is unclear. Trimming left V 8 bases short and J 4 bases short, with 15 bases between. Germline CDR1 MNHEY, CDR2 SMNVEV (reference sequence). The CDR3 runs 13 residues. Here the CDR3 reads CASREYMTYEQYF. The CDR3 DNA sequence: TGTGCCAGCCGAGAATATATGACTTACGAGCAGTACTTC.